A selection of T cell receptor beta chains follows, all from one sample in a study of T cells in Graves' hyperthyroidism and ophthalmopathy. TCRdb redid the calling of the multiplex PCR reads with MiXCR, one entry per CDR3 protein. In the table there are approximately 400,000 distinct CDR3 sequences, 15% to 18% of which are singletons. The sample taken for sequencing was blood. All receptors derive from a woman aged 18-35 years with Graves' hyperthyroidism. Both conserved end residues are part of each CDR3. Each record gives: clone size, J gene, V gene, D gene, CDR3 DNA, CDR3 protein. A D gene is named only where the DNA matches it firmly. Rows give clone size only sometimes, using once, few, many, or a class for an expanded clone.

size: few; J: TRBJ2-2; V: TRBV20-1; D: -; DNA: TGCAGTGCTAGAGTTCTCGGGGGCTTCCCCGGGGAGCTGTTTTTT; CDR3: CSARVLGGFPGELFF
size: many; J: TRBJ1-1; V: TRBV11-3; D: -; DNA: TGTGCCAGCAGCTCGAACGGCAGGGGCACTGAAGCTTTCTTT; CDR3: CASSSNGRGTEAFF
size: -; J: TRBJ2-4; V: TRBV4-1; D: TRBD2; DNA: TGCGCCAGCAGTAAAGGCCCTAGCGGGGGGGCCTATATAGCCAAAAACATTCAGTACTTC; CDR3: CASSKGPSGGAYIAKNIQYF
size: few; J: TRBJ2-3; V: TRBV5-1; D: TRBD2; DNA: TGCGCCAGCAGCCGCGGGACTAGCGGGAGCCGTGGGAGAGATACGCAGTATTTT; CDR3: CASSRGTSGSRGRDTQYF
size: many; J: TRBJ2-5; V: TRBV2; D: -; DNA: TGTGCCAGCAGCCACACAGGGACCGGAGACCAGTACTTC; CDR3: CASSHTGTGDQYF
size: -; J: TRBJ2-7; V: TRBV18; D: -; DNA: TGTGCCAGCTCACAGGACGGCCCTTACGAGCAGTACTTC; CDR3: CASSQDGPYEQYF
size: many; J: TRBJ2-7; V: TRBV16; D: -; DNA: TGTGCCAGCAGCCAGGTTTTGGGGTACTACGAGCAGTACTTC; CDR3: CASSQVLGYYEQYF
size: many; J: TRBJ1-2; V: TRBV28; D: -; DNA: TGTGCCACCAGGGAGGGGCGGGTGGACTATGGCTACACCTTC; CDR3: CATREGRVDYGYTF
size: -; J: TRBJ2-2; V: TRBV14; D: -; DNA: TGTGCCAGCAGCCAAGGCCCAGGGGACACCGGGGAGCTGTTTTTT; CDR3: CASSQGPGDTGELFF
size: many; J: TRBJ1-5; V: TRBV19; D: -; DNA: TGTGCCAGTAGTATATGGGACGGCAATCAGCCCCAGCATTTT; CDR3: CASSIWDGNQPQHF
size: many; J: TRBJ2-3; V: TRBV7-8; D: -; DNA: TGTGCCAGCAGCCTAAGGGACGGTAGCACAGATACGCAGTATTTT; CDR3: CASSLRDGSTDTQYF
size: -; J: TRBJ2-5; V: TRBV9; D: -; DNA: TGTGCCAGCAGCTACCGACTTACCAATCAAGAGACCCAGTACTTC; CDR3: CASSYRLTNQETQYF
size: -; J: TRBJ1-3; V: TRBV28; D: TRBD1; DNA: TGTGCCAGCAGTTCGCCTGGACAGGGGACAGGAAACACCATATATTTT; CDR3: CASSSPGQGTGNTIYF
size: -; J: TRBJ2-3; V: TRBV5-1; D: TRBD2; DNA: TGCGCCAGCCGCTGGCGGGGGGATACGCAGTATTTT; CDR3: CASRWRGDTQYF
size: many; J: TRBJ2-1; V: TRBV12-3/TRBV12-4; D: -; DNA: TGTGCCAGCAGTTTAGCGCGAGTAGCCTGGGTGATATACAATGAGCAGTTCTTC; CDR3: CASSLARVAWVIYNEQFF
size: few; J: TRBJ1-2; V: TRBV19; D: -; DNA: TGTGCCAGTACCACCCCCGGGAGGGCGGAGTATGGCTACACCTTC; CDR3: CASTTPGRAEYGYTF
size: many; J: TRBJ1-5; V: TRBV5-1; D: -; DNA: TGCGCCAGCAGCCCCGGGGGGGAGGGACAGCCCCAGCATTTT; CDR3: CASSPGGEGQPQHF
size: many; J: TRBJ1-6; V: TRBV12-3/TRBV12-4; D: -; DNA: TGTGCCAGCAGTCCCGACGGTTGGTCACCCCTCCACTTT; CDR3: CASSPDGWSPLHF
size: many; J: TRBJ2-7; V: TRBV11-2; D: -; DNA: TGTGCCAGCAGCCGTACAGGGAACGAGCAGTACTTC; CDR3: CASSRTGNEQYF
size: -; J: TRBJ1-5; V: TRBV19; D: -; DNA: TGTGCCAGTAGTATTGTGGGGTGGGGACAGCCCCAGCATTTT; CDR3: CASSIVGWGQPQHF
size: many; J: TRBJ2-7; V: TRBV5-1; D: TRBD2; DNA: TGCGCCAGCAGCTTGGCTAGCGGGAGCCCCTACGAGCAGTACTTC; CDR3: CASSLASGSPYEQYF
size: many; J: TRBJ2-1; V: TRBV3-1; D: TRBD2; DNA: TGTGCCAGCAGCCGAGGACTAGCGGGAGGGCCCAATGAGCAGTTCTTC; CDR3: CASSRGLAGGPNEQFF
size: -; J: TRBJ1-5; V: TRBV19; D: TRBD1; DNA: TGTGCCAGTAGTGGACAGGCGGGCAATCAGCCCCAGCATTTT; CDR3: CASSGQAGNQPQHF
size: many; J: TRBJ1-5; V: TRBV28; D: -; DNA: TGTGCCAGCAGTCCTAGTTTACAGGGCGCGGGCAATCAGCCCCAGCATTTT; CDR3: CASSPSLQGAGNQPQHF
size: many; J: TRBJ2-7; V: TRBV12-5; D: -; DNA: TGTGCTAGTGGTTTGGTACTGGGCAGGTACTACGAGCAGTACTTC; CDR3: CASGLVLGRYYEQYF
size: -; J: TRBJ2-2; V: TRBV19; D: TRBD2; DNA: TGTGCCAGTAGTATTGGGCTAGCGGTGAACACCGGGGAGCTGTTTTTT; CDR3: CASSIGLAVNTGELFF
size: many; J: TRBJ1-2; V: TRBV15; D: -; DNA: TGTGCCACCAGCAGGGTCACGGAAACATATGGCTACACCTTC; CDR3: CATSRVTETYGYTF
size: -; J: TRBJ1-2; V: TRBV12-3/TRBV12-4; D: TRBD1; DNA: TGTGCCAGCAACATAGAGGGGGCTGGCTACACCTTC; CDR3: CASNIEGAGYTF
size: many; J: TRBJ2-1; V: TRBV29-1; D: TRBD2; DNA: TGCAGCGCTACGACTAGCGGGGGGGTGAATGAGCAGTTCTTC; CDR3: CSATTSGGVNEQFF
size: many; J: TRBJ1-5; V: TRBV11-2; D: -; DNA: TGTGCCAGCAGCTTTCGGGTTGATAAGTGGGATCAGCCCCAGCATTTT; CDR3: CASSFRVDKWDQPQHF
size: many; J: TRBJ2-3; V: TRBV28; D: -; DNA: TGTGCCAGCAGTTCGCCGACAGGCACAGATACGCAGTATTTT; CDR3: CASSSPTGTDTQYF
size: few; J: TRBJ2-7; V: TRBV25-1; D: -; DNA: TGTGCCAGCAGACAGGGTTGGAACGAGCAGTACTTC; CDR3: CASRQGWNEQYF
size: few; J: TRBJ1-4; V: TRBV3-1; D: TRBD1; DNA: TGTGCCAGCAGCCAAGCTCGGGACAGGGGCCGGGCGGATGAAAAACTGTTTTTT; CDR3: CASSQARDRGRADEKLFF
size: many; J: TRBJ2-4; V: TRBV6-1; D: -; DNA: TGTGCCAGCAGTGATGGAGGGCCCAAAAACATTCAGTACTTC; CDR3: CASSDGGPKNIQYF
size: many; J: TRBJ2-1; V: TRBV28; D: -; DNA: TGTGCCAGCAGTTCCTTGGGCGGGGACTACAATGAGCAGTTCTTC; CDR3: CASSSLGGDYNEQFF
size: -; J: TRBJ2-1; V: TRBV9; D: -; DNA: TGTGCCAGCAGCGTACGGGGTTCCTCCTACAATGAGCAGTTCTTC; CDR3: CASSVRGSSYNEQFF
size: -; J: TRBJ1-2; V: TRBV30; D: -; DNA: TGTGCCTGGAGTGTCTCATACTATGGCTACACCTTC; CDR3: CAWSVSYYGYTF
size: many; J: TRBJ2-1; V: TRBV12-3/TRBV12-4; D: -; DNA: TGTGCCAGCGTACCCCGGGGCTCTTCCAGCTCCTACAATGAGCAGTTCTTC; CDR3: CASVPRGSSSSYNEQFF